This T cell receptor beta chain was sequenced in a study of early T cells in non-severe SARS-CoV-2 infection. Overall study: Chains were unpaired, as sequencing was done on bulk RNA from unsorted whole blood.

Study-wide points: Anti-spike CD8 specificities were favored by VDJdb matching, whose results missed private and CD4 specificities.

Molecules of cDNA were individually given unique molecular identifiers that were attached to them. TCRdb reprocessed the 5' RACE reads via MiXCR and lists one record per CDR3 protein. The sample shows tens of thousands of distinct CDR3 sequences, approximately 4% of them seen only once. The CDR3 has 17 amino acids. J was trimmed by 2 bases and V by 2 bases; bases with no gene match: 8. Germline CDR1 and CDR2: SGHTA and FQGTGA. Regarding this clonotype: Its specificity is unknown.

The material sequenced was whole blood. The V gene is TRBV7-3, the J gene TRBJ2-3, with TRBD2 identical over 9 bases. The clonotype comes from an adult who was a healthcare worker with PCR-confirmed SARS-CoV-2 infection or an uninfected control (not recorded which). CDR3 protein: CASSLSALAGYTDTQYF. In DNA form, the CDR3 reads TGTGCCAGCAGCTTATCGGCACTAGCGGGTTACACAGATACGCAGTATTTT.